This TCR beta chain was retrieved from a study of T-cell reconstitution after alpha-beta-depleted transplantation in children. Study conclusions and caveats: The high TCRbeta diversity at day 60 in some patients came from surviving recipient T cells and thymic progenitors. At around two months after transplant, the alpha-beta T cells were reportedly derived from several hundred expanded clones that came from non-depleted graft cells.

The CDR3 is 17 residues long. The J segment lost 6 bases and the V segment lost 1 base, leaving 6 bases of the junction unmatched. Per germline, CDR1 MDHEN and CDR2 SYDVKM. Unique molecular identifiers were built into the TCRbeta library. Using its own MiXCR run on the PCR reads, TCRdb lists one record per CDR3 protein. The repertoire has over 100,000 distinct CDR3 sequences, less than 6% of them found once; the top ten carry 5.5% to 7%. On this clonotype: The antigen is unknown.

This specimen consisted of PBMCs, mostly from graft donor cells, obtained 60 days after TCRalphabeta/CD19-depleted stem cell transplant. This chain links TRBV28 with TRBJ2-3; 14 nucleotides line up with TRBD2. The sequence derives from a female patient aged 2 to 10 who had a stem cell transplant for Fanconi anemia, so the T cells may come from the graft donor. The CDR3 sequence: CASSLSRLAGGSDTQYF. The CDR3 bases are TGTGCCAGCAGTTTATCTAGACTAGCGGGGGGGTCGGATACGCAGTATTTT.